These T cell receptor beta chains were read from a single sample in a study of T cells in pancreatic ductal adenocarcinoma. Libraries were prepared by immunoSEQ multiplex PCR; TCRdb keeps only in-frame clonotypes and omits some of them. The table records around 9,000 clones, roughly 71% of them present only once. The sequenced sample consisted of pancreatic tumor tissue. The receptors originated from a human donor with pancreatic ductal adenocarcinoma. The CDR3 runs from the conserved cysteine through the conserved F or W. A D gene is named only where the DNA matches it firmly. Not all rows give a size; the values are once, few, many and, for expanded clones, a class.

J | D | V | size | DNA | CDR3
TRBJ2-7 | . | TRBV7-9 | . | TGTGCCAGCAGCTTAGCGACAGCTAACGAGCAGTACTTC | CASSLATANEQYF
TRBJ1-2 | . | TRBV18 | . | TGTGCCAGCTCTCAGGGGCAGGGGCTGGACTATGGCTACACCTTC | CASSQGQGLDYGYTF
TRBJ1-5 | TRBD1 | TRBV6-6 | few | TGTGCCAGCAGTTACGGGACAGGTAGGCAGCCCCAGCATTTT | CASSYGTGRQPQHF
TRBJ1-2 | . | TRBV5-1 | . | TGCGCCAGCAGCCCCATTGGACAGAATGGTGGCTACACCTTC | CASSPIGQNGGYTF
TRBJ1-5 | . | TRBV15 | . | TGTGCCACCAGCAGAGAAAAGGGGAGGCAGCCCCAGCATTTT | CATSREKGRQPQHF
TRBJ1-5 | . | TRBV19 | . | TGTGCCAGTAGTATCGGGAATGGCAATCAGCCCCAGCATTTT | CASSIGNGNQPQHF
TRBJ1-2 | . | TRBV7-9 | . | TGTGCCAGCAGGGATAACTATGGCTACACCTTC | CASRDNYGYTF
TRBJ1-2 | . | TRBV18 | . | TGTGCCAGCTCACCCATCTCTACCTACCCCCCGGGAGGGAACTATGGCTACACCTTC | CASSPISTYPPGGNYGYTF
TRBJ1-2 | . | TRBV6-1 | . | TGTGCCAGCAGTACCCACGGGGGGGGCGGCTACACCTTC | CASSTHGGGGYTF
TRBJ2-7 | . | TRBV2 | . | TGTGCCAGCACCGACTTGGTTGACAACCCCTACGAGCAGTACTTC | CASTDLVDNPYEQYF
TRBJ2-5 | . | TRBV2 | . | TGTGCCAGCAGTGACATAGGACTTCACCAAGAGACCCAGTACTTC | CASSDIGLHQETQYF
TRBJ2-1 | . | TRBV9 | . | TGTGCCAGCAGCGTAGCTACGGGGGGCTATGAGCAGTTCTTC | CASSVATGGYEQFF
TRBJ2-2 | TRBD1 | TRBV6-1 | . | TGTGCCAGCCGGCGGGACAGGGGTTCCGGGGAGCTGTTTTTT | CASRRDRGSGELFF
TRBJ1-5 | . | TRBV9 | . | TGTGCCAGCAGTCCTGGGACACTCGGGAATCAGCCCCAGCATTTT | CASSPGTLGNQPQHF
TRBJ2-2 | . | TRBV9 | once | TGTGCCAGCAGCGTGACTTTAGACCGGGAGCTGTTTTTT | CASSVTLDRELFF
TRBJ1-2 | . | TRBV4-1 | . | TGCGCCAGCAGCCGAGAAGCACAGGGAGCTAACTATGGCTACACCTTC | CASSREAQGANYGYTF
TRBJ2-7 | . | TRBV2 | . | TGTGCCAGCGGGGTGCGGGACTCCGCCCCCTACGAGCAGTACTTC | CASGVRDSAPYEQYF
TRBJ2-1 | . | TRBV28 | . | TGTGCCAGCAGTTTATCTAGCTACACCTACAATGAGCAGTTCTTC | CASSLSSYTYNEQFF
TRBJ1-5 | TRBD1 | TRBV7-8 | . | TGTGCCAGCAGCACCGGGACAGGGCGTCTACGGCAGCCCCAGCATTTT | CASSTGTGRLRQPQHF
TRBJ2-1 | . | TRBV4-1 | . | TGCGCCAGCAGCCAAGCCGGGCCCGGCTACAATGAGCAGTTCTTC | CASSQAGPGYNEQFF
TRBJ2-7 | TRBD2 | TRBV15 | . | TGTGCCACCAGCAGAGGTAGCGGGATGAGTTACGAGCAGTACTTC | CATSRGSGMSYEQYF
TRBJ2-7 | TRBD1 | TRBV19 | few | TGTGCCAGTAGTTCAACAGGGGGCGCGTATGACGAGCAGTACTTC | CASSSTGGAYDEQYF
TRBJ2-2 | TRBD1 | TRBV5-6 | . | TGTGCCAGCAGCTTGCGCCAGGGGGTAGAAACCGGGGAGCTGTTTTTT | CASSLRQGVETGELFF
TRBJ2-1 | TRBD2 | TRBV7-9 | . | TGTGCCAGCAGCTATCCTAGCGGAAGCTCCTACAATGAGCAGTTCTTC | CASSYPSGSSYNEQFF